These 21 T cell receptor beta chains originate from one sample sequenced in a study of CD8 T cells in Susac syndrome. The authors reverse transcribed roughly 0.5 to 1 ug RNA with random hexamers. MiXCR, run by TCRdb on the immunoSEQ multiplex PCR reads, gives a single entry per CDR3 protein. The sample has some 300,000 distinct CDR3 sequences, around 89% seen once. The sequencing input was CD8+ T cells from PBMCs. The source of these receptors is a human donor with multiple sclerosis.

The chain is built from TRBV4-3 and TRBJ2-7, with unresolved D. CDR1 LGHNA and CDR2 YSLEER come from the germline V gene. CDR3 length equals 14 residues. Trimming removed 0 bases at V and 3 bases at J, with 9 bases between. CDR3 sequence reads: CASSQDLTFYEQYF. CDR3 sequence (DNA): TGCGCCAGCAGCCAAGATTTGACATTCTACGAGCAGTACTTC.

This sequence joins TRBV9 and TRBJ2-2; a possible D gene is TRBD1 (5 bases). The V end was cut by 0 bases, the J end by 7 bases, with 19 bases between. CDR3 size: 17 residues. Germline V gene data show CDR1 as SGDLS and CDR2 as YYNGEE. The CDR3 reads CASSVAASGLTGGELFF. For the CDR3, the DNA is TGTGCCAGCAGCGTAGCTGCGTCAGGGTTAACGGGCGGGGAGCTGTTTTTT.

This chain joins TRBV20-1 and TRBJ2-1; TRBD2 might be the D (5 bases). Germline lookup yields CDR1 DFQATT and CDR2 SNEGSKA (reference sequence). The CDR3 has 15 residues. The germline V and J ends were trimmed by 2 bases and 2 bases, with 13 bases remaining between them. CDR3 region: CSARHPRRTYNEQFF. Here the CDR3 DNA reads TGCAGTGCTAGACATCCACGGAGGACCTACAATGAGCAGTTCTTC.

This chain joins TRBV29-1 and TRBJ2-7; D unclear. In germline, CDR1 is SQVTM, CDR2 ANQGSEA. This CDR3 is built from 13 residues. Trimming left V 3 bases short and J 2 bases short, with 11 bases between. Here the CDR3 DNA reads TGCAGCGTTGAGGGTCAGTCTACCTACGAGCAGTACTTC. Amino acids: CSVEGQSTYEQYF.

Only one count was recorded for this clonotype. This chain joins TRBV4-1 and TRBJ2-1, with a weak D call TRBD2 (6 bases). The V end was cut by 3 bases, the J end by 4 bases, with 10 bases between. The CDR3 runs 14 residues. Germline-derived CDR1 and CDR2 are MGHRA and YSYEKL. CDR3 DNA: TGCGCCAGCAGCCAGGGGGGACTTTACAATGAGCAGTTCTTC. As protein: CASSQGGLYNEQFF.

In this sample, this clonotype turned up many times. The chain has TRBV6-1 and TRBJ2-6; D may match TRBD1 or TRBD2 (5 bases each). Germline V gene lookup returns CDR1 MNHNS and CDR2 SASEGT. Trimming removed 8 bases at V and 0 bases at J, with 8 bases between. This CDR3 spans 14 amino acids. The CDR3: CASRGVSGANVLTF. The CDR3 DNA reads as TGTGCCAGCCGAGGGGTCTCTGGGGCCAACGTCCTGACTTTC.

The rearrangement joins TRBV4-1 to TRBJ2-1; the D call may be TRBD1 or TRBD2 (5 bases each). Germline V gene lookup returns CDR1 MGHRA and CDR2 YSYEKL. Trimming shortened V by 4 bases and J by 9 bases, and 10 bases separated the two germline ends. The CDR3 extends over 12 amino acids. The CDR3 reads CASSRGTSEQFF. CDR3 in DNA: TGCGCCAGCAGCCGGGGGACGAGTGAGCAGTTCTTC.

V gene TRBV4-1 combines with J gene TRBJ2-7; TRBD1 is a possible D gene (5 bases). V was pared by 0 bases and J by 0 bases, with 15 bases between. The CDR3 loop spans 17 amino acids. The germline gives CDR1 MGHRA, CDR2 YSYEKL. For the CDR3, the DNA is TGCGCCAGCAGCCAAGAGGGTGCAGGGCTCATCTCCTACGAGCAGTACTTC. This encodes CASSQEGAGLISYEQYF.

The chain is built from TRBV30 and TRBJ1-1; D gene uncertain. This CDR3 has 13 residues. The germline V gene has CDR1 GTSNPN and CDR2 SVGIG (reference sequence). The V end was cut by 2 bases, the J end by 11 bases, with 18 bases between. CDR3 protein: CAWSLPGQSGAFF. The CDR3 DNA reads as TGTGCCTGGAGTTTACCTGGGCAGTCTGGTGCTTTCTTT.

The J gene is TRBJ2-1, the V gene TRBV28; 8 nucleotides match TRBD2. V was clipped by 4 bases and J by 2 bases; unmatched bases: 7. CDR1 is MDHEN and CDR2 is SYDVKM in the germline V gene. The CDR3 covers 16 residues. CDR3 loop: CASSSQREMAYNEQFF. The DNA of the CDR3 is TGTGCCAGCAGTTCTCAGCGGGAGATGGCCTACAATGAGCAGTTCTTC.

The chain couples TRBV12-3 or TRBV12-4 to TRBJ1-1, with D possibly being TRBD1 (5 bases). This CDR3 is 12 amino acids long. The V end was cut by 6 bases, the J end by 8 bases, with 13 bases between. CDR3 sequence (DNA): TGTGCCAGCAGCCCCTATGGGGCCGAAGCTTTCTTT. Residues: CASSPYGAEAFF.

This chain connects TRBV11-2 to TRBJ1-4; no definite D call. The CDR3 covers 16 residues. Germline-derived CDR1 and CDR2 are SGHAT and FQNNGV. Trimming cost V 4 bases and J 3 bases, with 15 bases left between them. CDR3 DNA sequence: TGTGCCAGCAGCTCATTTGGAGGCAGCTCTAATGAAAAACTGTTTTTT. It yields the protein CASSSFGGSSNEKLFF.

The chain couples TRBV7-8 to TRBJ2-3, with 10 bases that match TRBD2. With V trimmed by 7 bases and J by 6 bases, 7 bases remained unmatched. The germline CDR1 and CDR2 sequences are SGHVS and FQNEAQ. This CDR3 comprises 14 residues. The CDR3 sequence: CASTRLAGGDTQYF. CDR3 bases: TGTGCCAGCACCCGACTAGCGGGTGGGGATACGCAGTATTTT.

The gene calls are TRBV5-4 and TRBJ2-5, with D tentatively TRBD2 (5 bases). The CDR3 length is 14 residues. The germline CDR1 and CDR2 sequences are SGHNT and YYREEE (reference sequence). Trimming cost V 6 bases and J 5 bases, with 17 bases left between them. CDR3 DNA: TGTGCCAGCATGATCGGCGAGGGCCGGGAGACCCAGTACTTC. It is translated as CASMIGEGRETQYF.

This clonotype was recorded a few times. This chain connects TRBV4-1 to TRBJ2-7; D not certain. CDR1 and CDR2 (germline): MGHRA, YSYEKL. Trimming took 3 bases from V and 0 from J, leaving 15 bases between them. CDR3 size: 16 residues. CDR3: CASSQFGALSSYEQYF. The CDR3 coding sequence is TGCGCCAGCAGCCAGTTCGGCGCGCTAAGCTCCTACGAGCAGTACTTC.

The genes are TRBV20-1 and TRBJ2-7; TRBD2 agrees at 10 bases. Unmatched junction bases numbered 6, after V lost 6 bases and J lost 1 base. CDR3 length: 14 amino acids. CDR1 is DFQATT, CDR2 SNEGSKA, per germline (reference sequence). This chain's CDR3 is CSATWTSGSYEQYF. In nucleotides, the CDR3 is TGCAGTGCCACGTGGACTAGCGGATCCTACGAGCAGTACTTC.

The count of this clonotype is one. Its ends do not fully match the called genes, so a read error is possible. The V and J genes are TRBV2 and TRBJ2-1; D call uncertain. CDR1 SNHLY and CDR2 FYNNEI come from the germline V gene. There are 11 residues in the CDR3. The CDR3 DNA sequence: TGTGCCAGCACTCTTGGACGAACCTTCCTATTC. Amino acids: CASTLGRTFLF.

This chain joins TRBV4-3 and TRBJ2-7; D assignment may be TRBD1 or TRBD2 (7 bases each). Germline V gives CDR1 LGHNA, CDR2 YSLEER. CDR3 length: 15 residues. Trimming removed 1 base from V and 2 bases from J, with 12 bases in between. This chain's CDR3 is CASSQAQGGPYEQYF. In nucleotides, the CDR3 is TGCGCCAGCAGCCAAGCGCAGGGGGGGCCCTACGAGCAGTACTTC.

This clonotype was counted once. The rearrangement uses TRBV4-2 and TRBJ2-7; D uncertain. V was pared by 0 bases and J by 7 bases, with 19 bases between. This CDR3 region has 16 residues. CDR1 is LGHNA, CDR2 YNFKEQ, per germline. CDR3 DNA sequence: TGTGCCAGCAGCCAAGAAGTTCCCATCGTGGGTAGGGAGCAGTACTTC. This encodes CASSQEVPIVGREQYF.

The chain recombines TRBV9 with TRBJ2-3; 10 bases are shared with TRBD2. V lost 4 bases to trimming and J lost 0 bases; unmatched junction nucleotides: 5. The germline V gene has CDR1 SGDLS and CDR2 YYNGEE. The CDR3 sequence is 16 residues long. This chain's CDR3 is CASSPAGGASTDTQYF. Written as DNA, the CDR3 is TGTGCCAGCAGCCCAGCGGGGGGGGCTAGCACAGATACGCAGTATTTT. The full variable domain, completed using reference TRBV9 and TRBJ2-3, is DSGVTQTPKHLITATGQRVTLRCSPRSGDLSVYWYQQSLDQGLQFLIQYYNGEERAKGNILERFSAQQFPDLHSELNLSSLELGDSALYFCASSPAGGASTDTQYFGPGTRLTVL.

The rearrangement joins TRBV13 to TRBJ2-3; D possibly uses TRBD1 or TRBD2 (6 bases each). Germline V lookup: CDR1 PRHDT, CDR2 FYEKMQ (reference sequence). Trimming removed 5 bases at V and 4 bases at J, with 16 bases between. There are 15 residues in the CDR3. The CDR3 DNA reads TGTGCCAGCAGCCCGGTGGGGGGCCGGGCAGATACGCAGTATTTT. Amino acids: CASSPVGGRADTQYF.